This is a list of T cell receptor beta chains from one sample in a study of response to subunit inactivated influenza vaccine. TCRdb re-analysed the RT-PCR reads in MiXCR, keeping a single row per CDR3 protein. The data show more than 450,000 distinct CDR3 sequences, about 12% seen once. Sequences were derived from PBMCs from blood, sampled on the day of vaccination. The receptor set was obtained from a middle-aged man who received an inactivated influenza vaccine. Each CDR3 is given with its conserved first and last residue. A D gene is named only where the DNA matches it firmly. The size of a clone is reported for some rows only, either as once, few or many, or as a class for expanded clones.

TGTGCCAGCAGCCCCCAGGGGGACACTGAAGCTTTCTTT	CASSPQGDTEAFF	TRBD1	NA	TRBV5-4	TRBJ1-1	13
TGTGCCAGCAGCTTGGGGACTAGCGGGAGCGTAGAGACCCAGTACTTC	CASSLGTSGSVETQYF	TRBD2	few	TRBV5-4	TRBJ2-5	16
TGTGCCAGCAGGGCACTAGCGGGGGGGATGAATGAGCAGTTCTTC	CASRALAGGMNEQFF	TRBD2	NA	TRBV7-9	TRBJ2-1	15
TGTGCCAGCAGCCCCGGGTTAATCGGTTCACCCCTCCACTTT	CASSPGLIGSPLHF	NA	NA	TRBV28	TRBJ1-6	14
TGTGCCACCAGCAGCCCTAGCGGCTTATGGTTAGAGACCCAGTACTTC	CATSSPSGLWLETQYF	TRBD2	NA	TRBV15	TRBJ2-5	16
TGTGCCAGCAGCTTCCGCCCGTCGAGCGGGAGGGCCCCAGATACGCAGTATTTT	CASSFRPSSGRAPDTQYF	TRBD2	few	TRBV11-2	TRBJ2-3	18
TGTGCCAGCAGCACCACCGGGACAGGTGACGAGCAGTACTTC	CASSTTGTGDEQYF	TRBD1	few	TRBV7-3	TRBJ2-7	14
TGTGCCAGCAGTTACCCAATCCCGGGGGGACTAGGGCTCACCGGGGAGCTGTTTTTT	CASSYPIPGGLGLTGELFF	TRBD2	few	TRBV6-5	TRBJ2-2	19
TGCAGTGCTAGTAGGGTGGGGTACACCGGGGAGCTGTTTTTT	CSASRVGYTGELFF	NA	NA	TRBV20-1	TRBJ2-2	14
TGTGCCAGCAGCCAAGAGACCCTTCCAGGGGTGGGTGACTACGAGCAGTACTTC	CASSQETLPGVGDYEQYF	NA	few	TRBV3-1	TRBJ2-7	18
TGTGCCAGCAGCCAAAATTCCGAGTTAGCTAACTATGGCTACACCTTC	CASSQNSELANYGYTF	NA	NA	TRBV4-2	TRBJ1-2	16
TGTGCCAGCAGCTTATACCACGAGCAGTACTTC	CASSLYHEQYF	NA	NA	TRBV7-2	TRBJ2-7	11
TGTGCCAGCAGACCAAACCCCCGGGACAGGGCGGCCTATGGCTACACCTTC	CASRPNPRDRAAYGYTF	TRBD1	few	TRBV6-1	TRBJ1-2	17
TGCGCCAGCAGTAAACGCCCGAGACTAGCGGGGAGTCAGTTCTTC	CASSKRPRLAGSQFF	TRBD2	NA	TRBV5-1	TRBJ2-1	15
TGCAGTGCAAAGGGACTAGCGGGAGGTAAATACGAGCAGTACTTC	CSAKGLAGGKYEQYF	TRBD2	few	TRBV20-1	TRBJ2-7	15
TGTGCCAGCACCCGAACCAGGGACCCTTCCTATGGCTACACCTTC	CASTRTRDPSYGYTF	NA	NA	TRBV6-1	TRBJ1-2	15
TGTGCCAGCAGCTTGGAGGCCAGGGAAAGGTTGGCAGATACGCAGTATTTT	CASSLEARERLADTQYF	NA	few	TRBV5-6	TRBJ2-3	17
TGTGCCAGCACAATTTGGACAGGGGGCCGGACCCAGTACTTC	CASTIWTGGRTQYF	TRBD1	NA	TRBV6-1	TRBJ2-5	14
TGCAGCGTCGACTTAACCGCGGTTGGAGAGCAGTACTTC	CSVDLTAVGEQYF	NA	NA	TRBV29-1	TRBJ2-7	13
TGTGCCAGCAGCTTAGAATCTGGGTTAAGGAACGAGCAGTACTTC	CASSLESGLRNEQYF	NA	few	TRBV7-2	TRBJ2-7	15
TGTGCCACCAGCAGAGATCGTGGGGTAATTGAGCAGTTCTTC	CATSRDRGVIEQFF	NA	NA	TRBV15	TRBJ2-1	14
TGTGCCAGCAGCAGGAAAGCAATAGGAGAGACCCAGTACTTC	CASSRKAIGETQYF	NA	few	TRBV6-1	TRBJ2-5	14
TGTGCCACCAGCAGAGATTCCCAATTGGAGACCCAGTACTTC	CATSRDSQLETQYF	NA	many	TRBV15	TRBJ2-5	14
TGCGCCAGCAGCTTGGAGGGGGGTAGGATAACTGAAGCTTTCTTT	CASSLEGGRITEAFF	NA	few	TRBV5-1	TRBJ1-1	15
TGTGCCAGCAGTCCAGGGGTAGGAAACACCATATCTTTT	CASSPGVGNTISF	NA	NA	TRBV7-2	TRBJ1-3	13
TGCAGTGCGACGGGAGAGCCTCGGCATCAGCCCCAGCATTTT	CSATGEPRHQPQHF	NA	many	TRBV20-1	TRBJ1-5	14
TGTGCCAGCAGTTACTCTCCCAGCTCCTACGAGCAGTACTTC	CASSYSPSSYEQYF	NA	few	TRBV6-5	TRBJ2-7	14
TGTGCCAGCAGACCCGGGACAGTGAACACTGAAGCTTTCTTT	CASRPGTVNTEAFF	TRBD1	many	TRBV7-9	TRBJ1-1	14
TGTGCCAGCAGTTCCCGAAGGTACGATGAGCAGTTCTTC	CASSSRRYDEQFF	NA	NA	TRBV6-2/TRBV6-3	TRBJ2-1	13
TGCGCCAGCAACTGGGACGCTGGCGGGACCTACGAGCAGTACTTC	CASNWDAGGTYEQYF	NA	few	TRBV5-1	TRBJ2-7	15
TGCAGCGTTGAAGAGGCCCAGCAGTTCTTC	CSVEEAQQFF	NA	few	TRBV29-1	TRBJ2-1	10
TGTGCCAGCAGCCAAGACCCAGCGGGAGATTTAATCTACGAGCAGTACTTC	CASSQDPAGDLIYEQYF	TRBD2	NA	TRBV4-2	TRBJ2-7	17
TGTGCCAGCAGCCCCCGACTAGCGGGAGCCGACAATGAGCAGTTCTTC	CASSPRLAGADNEQFF	TRBD2	NA	TRBV5-6	TRBJ2-1	16
TGCGCCAGCAGCTCGCAACGGGGGGTTTCGCAAGAGACCCAGTACTTC	CASSSQRGVSQETQYF	TRBD2	NA	TRBV5-1	TRBJ2-5	16
TGCGCCAGCAGCCAAGATGCGGCGCGCGGGGGTTTTGATACGCAGTATTTT	CASSQDAARGGFDTQYF	TRBD2	NA	TRBV4-3	TRBJ2-3	17